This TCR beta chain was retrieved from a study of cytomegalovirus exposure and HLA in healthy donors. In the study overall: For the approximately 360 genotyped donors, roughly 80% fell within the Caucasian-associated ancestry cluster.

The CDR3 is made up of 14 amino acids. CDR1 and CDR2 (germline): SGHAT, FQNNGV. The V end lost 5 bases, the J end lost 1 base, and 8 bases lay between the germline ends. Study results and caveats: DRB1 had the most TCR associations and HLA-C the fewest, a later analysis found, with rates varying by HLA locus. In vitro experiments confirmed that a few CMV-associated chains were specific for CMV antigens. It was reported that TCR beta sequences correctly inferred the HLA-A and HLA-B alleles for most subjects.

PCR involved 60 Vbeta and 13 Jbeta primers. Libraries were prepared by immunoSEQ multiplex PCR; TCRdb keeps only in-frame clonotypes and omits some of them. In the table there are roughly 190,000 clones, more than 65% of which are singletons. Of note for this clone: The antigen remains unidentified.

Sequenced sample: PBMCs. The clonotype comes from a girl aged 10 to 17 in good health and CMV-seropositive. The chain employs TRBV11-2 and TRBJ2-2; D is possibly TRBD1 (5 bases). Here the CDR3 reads CASSLDRNTGELFF. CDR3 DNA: TGTGCCAGCAGCCTCGACAGGAACACCGGGGAGCTGTTTTTT.